This record concerns one T cell receptor beta chain sequence. This sample stems from a study of T cells in Graves' hyperthyroidism and ophthalmopathy. RNA transcripts yielded amplified TCR beta CDR3 regions. The HTBI primer set drove a first-round RT-PCR of the TCR CDR3. MiXCR, run by TCRdb on the multiplex PCR reads, gives a single entry per CDR3 protein. The table lists approximately 620,000 distinct CDR3 sequences, about a sixth of them singletons. The J segment lost 4 bases and the V segment lost 3 bases, leaving 9 bases of the junction unmatched. The CDR3 extends over 16 amino acids. CDR1 is SGHAT and CDR2 is FQNNGV in the germline V gene.

Sequenced material: blood. This sequence joins TRBV11-2 and TRBJ1-5, with 7 bases aligning to TRBD1. This TCR was recovered from a middle-aged woman with Graves' ophthalmopathy. CDR3 residues: CASSLNGQVGNQPQHF. The CDR3 region has the DNA TGTGCCAGCAGCTTGAATGGACAGGTGGGGAATCAGCCCCAGCATTTT. Full variable domain (remainder filled in from reference TRBV11-2 and TRBJ1-5): EAGVAQSPRYKIIEKRQSVAFWCNPISGHATLYWYQQILGQGPKLLIQFQNNGVVDDSQLPKDRFSAERLKGVDSTLKIQPAKLEDSAVYLCASSLNGQVGNQPQHFGDGTRLSIL.